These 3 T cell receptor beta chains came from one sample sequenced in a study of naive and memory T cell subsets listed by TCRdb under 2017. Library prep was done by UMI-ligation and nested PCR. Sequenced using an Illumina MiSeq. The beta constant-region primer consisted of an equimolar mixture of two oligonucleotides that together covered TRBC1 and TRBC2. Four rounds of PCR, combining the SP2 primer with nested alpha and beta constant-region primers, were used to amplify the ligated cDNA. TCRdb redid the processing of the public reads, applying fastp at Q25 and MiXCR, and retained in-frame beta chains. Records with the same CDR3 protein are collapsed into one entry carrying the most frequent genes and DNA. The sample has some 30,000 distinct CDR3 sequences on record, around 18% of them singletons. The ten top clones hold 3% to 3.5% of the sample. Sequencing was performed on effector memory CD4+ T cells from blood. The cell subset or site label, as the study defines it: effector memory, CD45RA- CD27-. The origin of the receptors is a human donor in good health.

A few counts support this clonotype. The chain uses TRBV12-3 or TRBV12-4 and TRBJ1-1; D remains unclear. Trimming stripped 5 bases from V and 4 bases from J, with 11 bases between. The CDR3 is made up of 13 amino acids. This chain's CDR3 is CASSPEWGTEAFF. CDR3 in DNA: TGTGCCAGCAGTCCCGAGTGGGGCACTGAAGCTTTCTTT.

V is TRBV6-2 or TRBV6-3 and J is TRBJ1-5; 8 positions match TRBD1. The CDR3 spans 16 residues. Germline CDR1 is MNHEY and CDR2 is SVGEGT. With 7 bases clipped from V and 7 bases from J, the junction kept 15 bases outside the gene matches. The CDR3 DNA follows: TGTGCCAGCACCCACCGGGCAGGGGGCGATCGACAGCCCCAGCATTTT. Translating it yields CASTHRAGGDRQPQHF.

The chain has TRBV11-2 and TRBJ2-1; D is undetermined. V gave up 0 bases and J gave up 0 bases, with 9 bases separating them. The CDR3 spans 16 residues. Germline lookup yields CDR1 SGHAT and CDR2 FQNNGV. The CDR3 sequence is CASSLETVSSYNEQFF. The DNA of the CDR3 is TGTGCCAGCAGCTTAGAAACGGTTAGCTCCTACAATGAGCAGTTCTTC.